The count of the clone carrying this T cell receptor beta chain is one. The length of the CDR3 is 12 residues. With 8 bases clipped from V and 7 bases from J, the junction kept 7 bases outside the gene matches. Germline assignment: CDR1 MDHEN and CDR2 SYDVKM. Profiled with immunoSEQ multiplex PCR; TCRdb holds only in-frame clones, not every one. The sample has 350,000 to 500,000 clones, 70% to 90% seen once. This specimen belongs to a study of blood T cell repertoires in COVID-19. The V call is TRBV28, the J call TRBJ1-2, with 7 bases fitting TRBD1. This receptor was taken from a man younger than 35 with COVID-19, enrolled during active disease. Specimen: peripheral blood. This CDR3 is CASGPRQGGYTF. The CDR3 bases are TGTGCCAGCGGACCCCGACAGGGTGGCTACACCTTC.